This T cell receptor beta chain originates from a study of human T cells and chemical hapten exposure. One entry per CDR3 protein results from TCRdb running MiXCR on the RACE reads. This table has about 120,000 distinct CDR3 sequences, roughly 13% appearing once. In this sample, this clonotype turned up a few times. As to time point: pre-sensitization, week 0. Treatment described: therapeutic diphenylcyclopropenone sensitization with weekly scalp DPC. V dropped 1 base and J dropped 5 bases, with 17 bases sitting between them. CDR3 length equals 17 residues. CDR1 and CDR2 from the germline V gene are SGHVS and FNYEAQ.

This chain uses TRBV7-6 with TRBJ2-2, with D uncertain. The source is a young woman with alopecia areata. Some clones in this sample may be carry-over from other donors' samples. The material was whole blood, obtained in connection with sensitization to the hapten diphenylcyclopropenone (DPC). CDR3: CASSLDPGPDGTGELFF. The CDR3 DNA is TGTGCCAGCAGCTTAGATCCCGGACCCGATGGGACCGGGGAGCTGTTTTTT.